A selection of T cell receptor beta chains follows, all from one sample in a study of T cells in localized non-small cell lung cancer. Measured with immunoSEQ multiplex PCR; TCRdb has only the in-frame clones, and not every one. The table has over 20,000 clones, approximately 88% seen once. This specimen consisted of peripheral blood mononuclear cells, obtained before any cancer treatment. Receptors originate from a male donor aged 60 or older with stage II lung adenocarcinoma. Both conserved end residues are part of each CDR3. The order of the fields is J gene, D gene, V gene, clone size, CDR3 protein, CDR3 DNA. A D gene is named only where the DNA matches it firmly. The listing skips clone size in some rows; elsewhere it reads once, few, many or a size class.

j_gene: TRBJ2-2
d_gene: .
v_gene: TRBV28
abundance: .
CDR3aa: CASSLTPPGNTGELFF
CDR3nt: TGTGCCAGCAGTTTGACACCCCCGGGAAACACCGGGGAGCTGTTTTTT

j_gene: TRBJ2-7
d_gene: .
v_gene: TRBV6-1
abundance: .
CDR3aa: CASSEDGREPYEQYF
CDR3nt: TGTGCCAGCAGTGAAGATGGCAGAGAACCCTACGAGCAGTACTTC

j_gene: TRBJ1-2
d_gene: .
v_gene: TRBV5-8
abundance: .
CDR3aa: CASSPIDRRDGYTF
CDR3nt: TGTGCCAGCAGCCCGATTGACAGGAGGGATGGCTACACCTTC

j_gene: TRBJ2-3
d_gene: TRBD2
v_gene: TRBV7-9
abundance: .
CDR3aa: CASSKDPGLAGGQGDTQYF
CDR3nt: TGTGCCAGCAGCAAAGACCCGGGACTAGCGGGAGGGCAAGGAGATACGCAGTATTTT

j_gene: TRBJ2-5
d_gene: .
v_gene: TRBV7-9
abundance: .
CDR3aa: CASSPAGQETQYF
CDR3nt: TGTGCCAGCAGCCCTGCCGGGCAAGAGACCCAGTACTTC

j_gene: TRBJ2-2
d_gene: TRBD1
v_gene: TRBV2
abundance: .
CDR3aa: CASRPGQGNTGELFF
CDR3nt: TGTGCCAGCAGACCGGGACAGGGTAACACCGGGGAGCTGTTTTTT

j_gene: TRBJ2-2
d_gene: .
v_gene: TRBV28
abundance: .
CDR3aa: CASSLCIEVADTGELFF
CDR3nt: TGTGCCAGCAGTTTATGCATAGAGGTTGCGGACACCGGGGAGCTGTTTTTT

j_gene: TRBJ1-1
d_gene: .
v_gene: TRBV15
abundance: .
CDR3aa: CATSRGFGTRDNTEAFF
CDR3nt: TGTGCCACCAGCAGAGGATTCGGGACACGAGATAACACTGAAGCTTTCTTT

j_gene: TRBJ2-1
d_gene: TRBD1
v_gene: TRBV2
abundance: .
CDR3aa: CASTRYTGGRLDEQFF
CDR3nt: TGTGCCAGCACCCGATATACAGGGGGTAGATTGGATGAGCAGTTCTTC

j_gene: TRBJ2-2
d_gene: TRBD2
v_gene: TRBV4-2
abundance: .
CDR3aa: CASSQDPAGGGGGELFF
CDR3nt: TGTGCCAGCAGCCAAGATCCAGCGGGAGGAGGAGGCGGGGAGCTGTTTTTT

j_gene: TRBJ2-3
d_gene: .
v_gene: TRBV28
abundance: .
CDR3aa: CAAMPPSETKRTDTQYF
CDR3nt: TGTGCCGCTATGCCGCCCTCAGAAACGAAAAGAACAGATACGCAGTATTTT

j_gene: TRBJ1-5
d_gene: .
v_gene: TRBV7-9
abundance: .
CDR3aa: CASSLVVYQPQHF
CDR3nt: TGTGCCAGCAGCTTAGTCGTGTATCAGCCCCAGCATTTT

j_gene: TRBJ2-3
d_gene: TRBD2
v_gene: TRBV7-3
abundance: .
CDR3aa: CASSLKGLAGGLDTQYF
CDR3nt: TGTGCCAGCAGCTTAAAGGGACTAGCGGGAGGTTTGGATACGCAGTATTTT

j_gene: TRBJ2-1
d_gene: TRBD1
v_gene: TRBV19
abundance: once
CDR3aa: CASSTGQGAGEQFF
CDR3nt: TGTGCCAGTAGTACGGGACAGGGGGCGGGTGAGCAGTTCTTC

j_gene: TRBJ2-7
d_gene: TRBD2
v_gene: TRBV11-2
abundance: .
CDR3aa: CASSPGTSGRARLNEQYF
CDR3nt: TGTGCCAGCAGCCCTGGGACTAGCGGGAGGGCCAGGTTGAACGAGCAGTACTTC

j_gene: TRBJ1-1
d_gene: .
v_gene: TRBV6-1
abundance: .
CDR3aa: CASSSGRDTEAFF
CDR3nt: TGTGCCAGCAGCTCAGGGAGGGACACTGAAGCTTTCTTT

j_gene: TRBJ1-4
d_gene: TRBD1
v_gene: TRBV28
abundance: .
CDR3aa: CASSRTGADEKLFF
CDR3nt: TGTGCCAGCAGTCGGACAGGGGCGGATGAAAAACTGTTTTTT

j_gene: TRBJ2-2
d_gene: .
v_gene: TRBV5-1
abundance: .
CDR3aa: CASSLLTPNTGELFF
CDR3nt: TGCGCCAGCAGCTTGCTTACCCCGAACACCGGGGAGCTGTTTTTT

j_gene: TRBJ2-7
d_gene: TRBD2
v_gene: TRBV2
abundance: .
CDR3aa: CASSGLTSVSSYEQYF
CDR3nt: TGTGCCAGCAGCGGACTAACTAGCGTGAGCTCCTACGAGCAGTACTTC

j_gene: TRBJ2-1
d_gene: TRBD2
v_gene: TRBV7-2
abundance: .
CDR3aa: CASSLGGLQQFF
CDR3nt: TGTGCCAGCAGCTTGGGAGGGCTTCAGCAGTTCTTC

j_gene: TRBJ1-2
d_gene: .
v_gene: TRBV5-5
abundance: .
CDR3aa: CASSLPSPGGYTF
CDR3nt: TGTGCCAGCAGCTTGCCCTCTCCCGGTGGCTACACCTTC

j_gene: TRBJ2-1
d_gene: .
v_gene: TRBV5-1
abundance: once
CDR3aa: CASSLSAMLDEQFF
CDR3nt: TGCGCCAGCAGCTTGAGCGCAATGTTGGATGAGCAGTTCTTC